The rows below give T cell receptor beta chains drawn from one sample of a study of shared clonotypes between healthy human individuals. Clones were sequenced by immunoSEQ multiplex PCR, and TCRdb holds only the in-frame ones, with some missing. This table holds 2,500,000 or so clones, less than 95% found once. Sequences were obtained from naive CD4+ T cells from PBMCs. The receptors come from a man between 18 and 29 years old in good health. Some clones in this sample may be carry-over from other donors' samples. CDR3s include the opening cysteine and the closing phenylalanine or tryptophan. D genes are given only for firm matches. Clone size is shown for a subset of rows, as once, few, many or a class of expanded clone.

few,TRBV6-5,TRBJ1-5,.,CASSQGNQPQHF,TGTGCCAGCAGTCAGGGGAATCAGCCCCAGCATTTT
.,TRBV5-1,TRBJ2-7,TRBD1,CASRSDRGRSYEQYF,TGCGCCAGCAGATCTGACAGGGGGCGTTCCTACGAGCAGTACTTC
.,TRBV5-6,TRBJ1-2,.,CASSPPGGSYGYTF,TGTGCCAGCAGCCCGCCGGGGGGGTCATATGGCTACACCTTC
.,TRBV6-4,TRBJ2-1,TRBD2,CASSPGTSPVGNEQFF,TGTGCCAGCAGCCCCGGGACTAGCCCGGTGGGCAATGAGCAGTTCTTC
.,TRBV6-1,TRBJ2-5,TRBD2,CASSEWGGGETQYF,TGTGCCAGCAGTGAATGGGGGGGTGGAGAGACCCAGTACTTC
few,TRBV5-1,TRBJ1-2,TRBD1,CASSLSGQGSDGYTF,TGCGCCAGCAGCCTCTCGGGACAGGGGTCTGATGGCTACACCTTC
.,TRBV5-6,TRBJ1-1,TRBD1,CASSLGQVMNTEAFF,TGTGCCAGCAGTCTAGGACAGGTGATGAACACTGAAGCTTTCTTT
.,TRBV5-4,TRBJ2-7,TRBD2,CASSLDGGSGSPYEQYF,TGTGCCAGCAGCTTGGATGGGGGTAGCGGGAGTCCCTACGAGCAGTACTTC
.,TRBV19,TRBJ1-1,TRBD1,CASRENAGTVNTEAFF,TGTGCCAGTAGGGAGAATGCCGGGACAGTAAACACTGAAGCTTTCTTT
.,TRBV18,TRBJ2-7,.,CASSPRASDYEQYF,TGTGCCAGCTCACCACGAGCATCCGACTACGAGCAGTACTTC
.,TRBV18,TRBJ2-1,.,CASSPVSQFDEQFF,TGTGCCAGCTCACCAGTCTCCCAGTTCGATGAGCAGTTCTTC
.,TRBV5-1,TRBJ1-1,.,CASSWGTSNTEAFF,TGCGCCAGCAGCTGGGGGACATCGAACACTGAAGCTTTCTTT
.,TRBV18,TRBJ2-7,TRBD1,CASSPAGQGAREQYF,TGTGCCAGCTCACCTGCGGGACAGGGGGCTCGGGAGCAGTACTTC
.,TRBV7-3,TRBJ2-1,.,CASSLTTPGDYNEQFF,TGTGCCAGCAGCTTAACGACCCCAGGGGACTACAATGAGCAGTTCTTC
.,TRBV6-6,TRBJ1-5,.,CASSYEGGRNQPQHF,TGTGCCAGCAGTTACGAGGGAGGAAGGAATCAGCCCCAGCATTTT
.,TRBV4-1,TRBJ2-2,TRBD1,CASSQIGTGSGTGELFF,TGCGCCAGCAGCCAAATCGGGACAGGGAGCGGCACCGGGGAGCTGTTTTTT
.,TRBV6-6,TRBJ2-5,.,CASSSRAVETQYF,TGTGCCAGCAGCTCCCGCGCCGTCGAGACCCAGTACTTC